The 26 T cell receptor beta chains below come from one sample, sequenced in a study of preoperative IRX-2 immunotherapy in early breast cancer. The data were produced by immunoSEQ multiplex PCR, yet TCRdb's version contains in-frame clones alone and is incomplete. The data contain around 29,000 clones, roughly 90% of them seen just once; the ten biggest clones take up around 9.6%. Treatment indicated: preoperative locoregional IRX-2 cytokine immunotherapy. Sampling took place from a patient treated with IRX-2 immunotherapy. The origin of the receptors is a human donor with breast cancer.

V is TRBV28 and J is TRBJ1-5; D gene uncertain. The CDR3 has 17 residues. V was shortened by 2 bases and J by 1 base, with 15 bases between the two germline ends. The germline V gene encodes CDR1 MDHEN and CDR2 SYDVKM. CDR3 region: CASSLVRGVGSNQPQHF. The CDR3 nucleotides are TGTGCCAGCAGTTTAGTGCGCGGGGTCGGGAGCAATCAGCCCCAGCATTTT.

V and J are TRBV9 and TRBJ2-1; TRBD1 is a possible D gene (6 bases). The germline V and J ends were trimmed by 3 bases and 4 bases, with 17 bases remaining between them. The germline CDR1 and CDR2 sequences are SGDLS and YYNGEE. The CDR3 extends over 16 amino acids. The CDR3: CASSAPVGTHYNEQFF. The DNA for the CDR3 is TGTGCCAGCAGCGCCCCAGTGGGGACACATTACAATGAGCAGTTCTTC.

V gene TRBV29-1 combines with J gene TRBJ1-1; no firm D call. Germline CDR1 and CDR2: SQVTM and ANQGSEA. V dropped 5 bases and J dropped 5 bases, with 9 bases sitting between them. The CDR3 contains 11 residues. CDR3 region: CSVFLGTEAFF. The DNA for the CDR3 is TGCAGCGTTTTCCTTGGGACTGAAGCTTTCTTT.

This CDR3 reads CASSYSKGTAYGYTF. CDR3 sequence (DNA): TGTGCCAGCAGTTACTCGAAAGGGACAGCCTATGGCTACACCTTC. The gene calls are TRBV6-6 and TRBJ1-2, with 7 bases matching TRBD1. This CDR3 is built from 15 residues. V shed 0 bases and J 4 bases; nucleotides not matched to a gene: 5. Germline CDR1 reads MNHNY; CDR2 reads SVGAGI (reference sequence).

In DNA form, the CDR3 reads TGTGCCAGCAGCTTCGGACAGGATAGCTCTGGAAACACCATATATTTT. Encoded protein: CASSFGQDSSGNTIYF. V and J are TRBV7-9 and TRBJ1-3; 7 bases match TRBD1. Germline V lookup: CDR1 SEHNR, CDR2 FQNEAQ (reference sequence). This CDR3 has 16 amino acids. Losses at the gene ends were 3 bases for V and 0 bases for J; bases not matched to a gene: 5. Combining the CDR3 with reference TRBV7-9 and TRBJ1-3 gives the whole variable domain DTGVSQNPRHKITKRGQNVTFRCDPISEHNRLYWYRQTLGQGPEFLTYFQNEAQLEKSRLLSDRFSAERPKGSFSTLEIQRTEQGDSAMYLCASSFGQDSSGNTIYFGEGSWLTVV.

CDR3 sequence: CASSLSLGELFF. DNA of the CDR3: TGTGCCAGCAGTTTATCCCTCGGGGAGCTGTTTTTT. The chain combines TRBV27 with TRBJ2-2; no definite D call. The CDR3 has 12 amino acids. CDR1 MNHEY and CDR2 SMNVEV come from the germline V gene (reference sequence). The germline V and J ends were trimmed by 0 bases and 7 bases, with 3 bases remaining between them.

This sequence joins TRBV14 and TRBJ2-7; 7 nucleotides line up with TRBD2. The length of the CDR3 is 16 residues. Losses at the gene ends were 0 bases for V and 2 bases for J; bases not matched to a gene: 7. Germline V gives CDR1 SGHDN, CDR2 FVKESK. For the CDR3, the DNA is TGTGCCAGCAGCCAAGAAGGCTGGGCGGGGGCCTACGAGCAGTACTTC. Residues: CASSQEGWAGAYEQYF.

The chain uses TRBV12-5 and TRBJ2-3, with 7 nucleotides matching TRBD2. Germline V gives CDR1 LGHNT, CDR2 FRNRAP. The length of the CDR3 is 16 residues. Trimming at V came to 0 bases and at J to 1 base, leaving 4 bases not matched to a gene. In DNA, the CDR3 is TGTGCTAGTGGTTTGGTACTGGCGGGAGGCACAGATACGCAGTATTTT. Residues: CASGLVLAGGTDTQYF.

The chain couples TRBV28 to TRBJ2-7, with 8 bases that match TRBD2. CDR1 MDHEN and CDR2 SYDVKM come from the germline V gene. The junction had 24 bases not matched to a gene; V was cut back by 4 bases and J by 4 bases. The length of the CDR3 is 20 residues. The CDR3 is CASSSLIPPGGAPVSYEQYF. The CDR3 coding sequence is TGTGCCAGCAGTTCTTTAATCCCCCCGGGAGGGGCCCCAGTATCATACGAGCAGTACTTC.

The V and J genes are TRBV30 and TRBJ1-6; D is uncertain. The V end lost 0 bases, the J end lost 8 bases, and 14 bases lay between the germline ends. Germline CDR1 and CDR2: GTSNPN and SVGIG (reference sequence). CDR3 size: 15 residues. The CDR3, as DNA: TGTGCCTGGAGTGTATCGCCAGGCGACGATTCACCCCTCCACTTT. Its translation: CAWSVSPGDDSPLHF.

The CDR3 nucleotides are TGTGCCAGCACCACCTGGATGGAGAGCCCTAACTATGGCTACACCTTC. Protein: CASTTWMESPNYGYTF. The genes are TRBV5-4 and TRBJ1-2; D remains unclear. V was trimmed by 6 bases and J by 0 bases, leaving 18 bases between them. Looked up from germline, CDR1 is SGHNT and CDR2 is YYREEE (reference sequence). The CDR3 is made up of 16 amino acids.

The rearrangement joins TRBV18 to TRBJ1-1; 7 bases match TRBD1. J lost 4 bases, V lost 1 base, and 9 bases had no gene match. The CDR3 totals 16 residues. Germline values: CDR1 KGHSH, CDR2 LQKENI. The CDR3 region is CASSPREGGLGTEAFF. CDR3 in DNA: TGTGCCAGCTCACCACGGGAAGGGGGCTTGGGCACTGAAGCTTTCTTT.

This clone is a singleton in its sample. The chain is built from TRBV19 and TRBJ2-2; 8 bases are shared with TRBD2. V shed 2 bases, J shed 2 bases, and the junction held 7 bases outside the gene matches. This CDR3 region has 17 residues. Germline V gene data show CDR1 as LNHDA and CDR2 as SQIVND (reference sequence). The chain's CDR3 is CASSITPGLGNTGELFF. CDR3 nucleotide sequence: TGTGCCAGTAGTATAACTCCGGGACTAGGAAACACCGGGGAGCTGTTTTTT.

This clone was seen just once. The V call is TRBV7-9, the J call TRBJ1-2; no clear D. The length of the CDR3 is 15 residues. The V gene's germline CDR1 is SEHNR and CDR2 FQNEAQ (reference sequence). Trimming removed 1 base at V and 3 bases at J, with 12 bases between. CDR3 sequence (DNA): TGTGCCAGCAGCTTAGAGGGCCAAAGTGACTATGGCTACACCTTC. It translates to CASSLEGQSDYGYTF.

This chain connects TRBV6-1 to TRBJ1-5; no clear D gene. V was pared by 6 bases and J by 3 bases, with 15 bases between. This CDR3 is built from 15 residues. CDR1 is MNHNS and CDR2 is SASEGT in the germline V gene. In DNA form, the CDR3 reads TGTGCCAGCAGATTGAACTTGGCCCACAATCAGCCCCAGCATTTT. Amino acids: CASRLNLAHNQPQHF.

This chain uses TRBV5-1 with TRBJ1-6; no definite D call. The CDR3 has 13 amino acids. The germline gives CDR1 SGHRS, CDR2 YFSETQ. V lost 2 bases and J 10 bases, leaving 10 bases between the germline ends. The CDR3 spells CASSLGEPSPLHF. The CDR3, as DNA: TGCGCCAGCAGCTTAGGCGAACCCTCACCCCTCCACTTT. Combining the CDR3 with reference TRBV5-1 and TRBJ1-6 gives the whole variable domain KAGVTQTPRYLIKTRGQQVTLSCSPISGHRSVSWYQQTPGQGLQFLFEYFSETQRNKGNFPGRFSGRQFSNSRSEMNVSTLELGDSALYLCASSLGEPSPLHFGNGTRLTVT.

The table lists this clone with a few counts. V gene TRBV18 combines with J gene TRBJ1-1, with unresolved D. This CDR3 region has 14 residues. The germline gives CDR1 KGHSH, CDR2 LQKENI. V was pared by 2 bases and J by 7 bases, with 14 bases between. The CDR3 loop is CASSPLGGGDEAFF. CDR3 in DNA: TGTGCCAGCTCACCATTGGGAGGTGGGGATGAAGCTTTCTTT. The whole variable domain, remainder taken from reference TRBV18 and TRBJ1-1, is NAGVMQNPRHLVRRRGQEARLRCSPMKGHSHVYWYRQLPEEGLKFMVYLQKENIIDESGMPKERFSAEFPKEGPSILRIQQVVRGDSAAYFCASSPLGGGDEAFFGQGTRLTVV.

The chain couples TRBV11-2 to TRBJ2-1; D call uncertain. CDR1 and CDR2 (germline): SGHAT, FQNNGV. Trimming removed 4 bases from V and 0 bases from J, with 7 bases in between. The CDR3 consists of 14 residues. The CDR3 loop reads CASSSVVSYNEQFF. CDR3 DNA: TGTGCCAGCAGCTCAGTTGTCTCCTACAATGAGCAGTTCTTC. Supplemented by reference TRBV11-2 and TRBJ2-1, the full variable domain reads EAGVAQSPRYKIIEKRQSVAFWCNPISGHATLYWYQQILGQGPKLLIQFQNNGVVDDSQLPKDRFSAERLKGVDSTLKIQPAKLEDSAVYLCASSSVVSYNEQFFGPGTRLTVL.

The CDR3: CASSQERGLATDTQYF. In DNA, the CDR3 is TGTGCCAGCAGCCAAGAGAGGGGCCTAGCCACAGATACGCAGTATTTT. The rearrangement joins TRBV14 to TRBJ2-3, with D possibly being TRBD1 or TRBD2 (5 bases each). The CDR3 spans 16 residues. CDR1 and CDR2 (germline): SGHDN, FVKESK. V lost 0 bases to trimming and J lost 2 bases, with 12 bases between them.

The CDR3 nucleotides read TGTGCCAGCAGCTTTATTACAGATACGCAGTATTTT. As protein: CASSFITDTQYF. This chain uses TRBV11-2 with TRBJ2-3; D ambiguous. V lost 3 bases to trimming and J lost 3 bases, with 4 bases between them. CDR1 SGHAT and CDR2 FQNNGV come from the germline V gene. This CDR3 has 12 amino acids.

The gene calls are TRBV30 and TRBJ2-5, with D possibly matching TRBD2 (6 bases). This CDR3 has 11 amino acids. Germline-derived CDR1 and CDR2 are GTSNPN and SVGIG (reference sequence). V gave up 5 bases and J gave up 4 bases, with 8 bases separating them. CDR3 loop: CAWGTGETQYF. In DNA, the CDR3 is TGTGCCTGGGGGACTGGAGAGACCCAGTACTTC.

The CDR3 sequence: CASSPDGRGGYTF. In nucleotides, the CDR3 is TGTGCCAGCAGCCCCGACGGCAGGGGCGGCTACACCTTC. The chain has TRBV11-2 and TRBJ1-2; perhaps TRBD1 as D (6 bases). V lost 5 bases and J 8 bases, leaving 15 bases between the germline ends. Germline assignment: CDR1 SGHAT and CDR2 FQNNGV. CDR3 size: 13 residues.

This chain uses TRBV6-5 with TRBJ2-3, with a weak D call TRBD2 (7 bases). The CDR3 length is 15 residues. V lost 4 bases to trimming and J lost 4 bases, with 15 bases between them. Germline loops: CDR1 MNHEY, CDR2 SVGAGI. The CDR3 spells CASSLEGGSPDTQYF. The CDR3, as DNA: TGTGCCAGCAGTTTGGAGGGGGGGTCCCCAGATACGCAGTATTTT.

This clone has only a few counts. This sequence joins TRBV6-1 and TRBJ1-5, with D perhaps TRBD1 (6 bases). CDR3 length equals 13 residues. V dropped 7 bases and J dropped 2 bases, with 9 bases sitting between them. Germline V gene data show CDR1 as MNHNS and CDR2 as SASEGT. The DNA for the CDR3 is TGTGCCAGCACTAGGACAGGCAATCAGCCCCAGCATTTT. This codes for CASTRTGNQPQHF.

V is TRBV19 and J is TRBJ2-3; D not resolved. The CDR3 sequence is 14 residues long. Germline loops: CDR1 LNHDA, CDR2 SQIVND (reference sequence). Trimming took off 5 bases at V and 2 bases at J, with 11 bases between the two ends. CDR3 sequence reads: CASSGLPLTDTQYF. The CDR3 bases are TGTGCCAGTAGTGGCTTGCCCCTCACAGATACGCAGTATTTT. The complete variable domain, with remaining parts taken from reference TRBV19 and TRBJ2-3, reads DGGITQSPKYLFRKEGQNVTLSCEQNLNHDAMYWYRQDPGQGLRLIYYSQIVNDFQKGDIAEGYSVSREKKESFPLTVTSAQKNPTAFYLCASSGLPLTDTQYFGPGTRLTVL.

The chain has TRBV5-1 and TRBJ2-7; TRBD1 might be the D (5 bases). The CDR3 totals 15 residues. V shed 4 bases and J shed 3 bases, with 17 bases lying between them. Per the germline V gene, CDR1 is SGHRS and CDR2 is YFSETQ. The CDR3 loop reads CASSRGQGELYEQYF. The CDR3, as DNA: TGCGCCAGCAGCCGCGGTCAGGGCGAACTCTACGAGCAGTACTTC.